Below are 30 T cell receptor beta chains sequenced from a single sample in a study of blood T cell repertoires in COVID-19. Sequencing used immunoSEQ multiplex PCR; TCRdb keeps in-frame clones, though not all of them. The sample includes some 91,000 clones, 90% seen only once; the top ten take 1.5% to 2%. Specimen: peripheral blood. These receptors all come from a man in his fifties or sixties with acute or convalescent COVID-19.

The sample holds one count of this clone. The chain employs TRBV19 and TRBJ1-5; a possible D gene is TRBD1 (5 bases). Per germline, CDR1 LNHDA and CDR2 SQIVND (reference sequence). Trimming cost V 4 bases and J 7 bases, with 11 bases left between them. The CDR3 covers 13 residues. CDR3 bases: TGTGCCAGTAGTACCGAGGGGAGGCAGCCCCAGCATTTT. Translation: CASSTEGRQPQHF.

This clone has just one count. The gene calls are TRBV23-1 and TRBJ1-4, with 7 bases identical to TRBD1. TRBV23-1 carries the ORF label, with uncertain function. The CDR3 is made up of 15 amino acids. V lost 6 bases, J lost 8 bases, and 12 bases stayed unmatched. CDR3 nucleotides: TGCGCCAGCAGGAGGGTAACAGGGGCAAGGGAAAAACTGTTTTTT. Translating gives CASRRVTGAREKLFF.

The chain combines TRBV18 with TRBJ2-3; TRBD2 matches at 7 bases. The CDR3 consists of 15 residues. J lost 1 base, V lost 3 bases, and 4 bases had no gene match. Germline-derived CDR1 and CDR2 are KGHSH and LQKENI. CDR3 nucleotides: TGTGCCAGCTCACCCAATCGGGGGGGCACAGATACGCAGTATTTT. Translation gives CASSPNRGGTDTQYF.

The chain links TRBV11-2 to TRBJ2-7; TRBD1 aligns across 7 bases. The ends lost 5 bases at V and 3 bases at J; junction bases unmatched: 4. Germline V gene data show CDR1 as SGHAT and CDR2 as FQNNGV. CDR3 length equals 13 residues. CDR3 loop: CASSPGQNYEQYV. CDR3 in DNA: TGTGCCAGCAGCCCGGGACAGAACTACGAGCAGTACGTC.

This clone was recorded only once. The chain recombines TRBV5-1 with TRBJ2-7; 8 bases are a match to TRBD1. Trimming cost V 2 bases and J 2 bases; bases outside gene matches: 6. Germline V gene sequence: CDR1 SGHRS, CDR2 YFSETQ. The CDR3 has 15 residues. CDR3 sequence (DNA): TGCGCCAGCAGCTTAGGACAGGGAGGCGCCTACGAGCAGTACGTC. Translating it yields CASSLGQGGAYEQYV.

Here the CDR3 reads CASQQANYGYTF. CDR3 coding DNA: TGTGCCAGCCAACAGGCAAACTATGGCTACACCTTC. The V gene is TRBV6-5, the J gene TRBJ1-2; TRBD1 is a possible D gene (5 bases). The CDR3 is 12 residues long. The ends were cut back, 8 bases at V and 2 bases at J, with 9 bases in the middle. Germline-derived CDR1 and CDR2 are MNHEY and SVGAGI.

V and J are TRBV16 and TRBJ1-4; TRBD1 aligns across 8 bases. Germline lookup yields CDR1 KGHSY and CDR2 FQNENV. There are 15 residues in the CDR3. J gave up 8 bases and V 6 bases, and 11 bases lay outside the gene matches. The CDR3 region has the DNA TGTGCCAGCAGACCCGGACAGGGTTGGCGAGAAAAACTGTTTTTT. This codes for CASRPGQGWREKLFF.

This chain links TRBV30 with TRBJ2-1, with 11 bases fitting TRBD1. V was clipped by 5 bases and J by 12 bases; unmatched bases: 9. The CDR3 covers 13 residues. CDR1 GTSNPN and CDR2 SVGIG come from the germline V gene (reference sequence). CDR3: CAWGQGALGVQFF. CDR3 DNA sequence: TGTGCCTGGGGACAGGGGGCGCTGGGGGTGCAGTTCTTC.

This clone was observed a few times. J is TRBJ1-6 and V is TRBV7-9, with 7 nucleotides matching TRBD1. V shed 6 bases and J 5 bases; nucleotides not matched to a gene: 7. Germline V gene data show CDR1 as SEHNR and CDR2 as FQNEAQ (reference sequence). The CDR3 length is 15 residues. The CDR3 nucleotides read TGTGCCAGCAGGCCATTAGACAGGGATAATTCACCCCTCCACTTT. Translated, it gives CASRPLDRDNSPLHF.

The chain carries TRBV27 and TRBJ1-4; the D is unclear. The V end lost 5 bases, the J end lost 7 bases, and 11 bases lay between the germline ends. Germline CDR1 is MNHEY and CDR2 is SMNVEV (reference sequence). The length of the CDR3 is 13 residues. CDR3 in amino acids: CASSQRRGEKLFF. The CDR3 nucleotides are TGTGCCAGCAGTCAGCGGCGGGGTGAAAAACTGTTTTTT.

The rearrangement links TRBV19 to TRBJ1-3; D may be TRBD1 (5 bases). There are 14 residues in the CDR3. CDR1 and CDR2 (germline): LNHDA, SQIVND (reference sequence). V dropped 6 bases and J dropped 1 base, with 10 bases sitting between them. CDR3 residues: CASSAGESGNTIYF. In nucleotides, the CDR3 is TGTGCCAGTAGCGCGGGGGAATCTGGAAACACCATATATTTT.

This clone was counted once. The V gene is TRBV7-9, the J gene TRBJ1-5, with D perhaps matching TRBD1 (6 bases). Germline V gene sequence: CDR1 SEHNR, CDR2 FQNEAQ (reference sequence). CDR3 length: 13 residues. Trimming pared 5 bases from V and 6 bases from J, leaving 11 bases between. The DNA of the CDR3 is TGTGCCAGCAGCGCAGGGACATTTCAGCCCCAGCATTTT. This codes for CASSAGTFQPQHF.

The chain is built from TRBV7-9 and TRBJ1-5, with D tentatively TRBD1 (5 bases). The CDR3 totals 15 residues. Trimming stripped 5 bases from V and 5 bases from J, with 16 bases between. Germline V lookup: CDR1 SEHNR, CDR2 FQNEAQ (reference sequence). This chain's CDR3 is CASSLAGLADQPQHF. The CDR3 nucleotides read TGTGCCAGCAGCCTCGCGGGACTAGCGGATCAGCCCCAGCATTTT.

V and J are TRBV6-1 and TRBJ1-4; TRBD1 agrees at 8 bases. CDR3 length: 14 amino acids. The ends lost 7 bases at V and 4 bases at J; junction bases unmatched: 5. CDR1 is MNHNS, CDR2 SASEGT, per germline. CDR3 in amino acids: CASTITGGNEKLFF. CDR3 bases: TGTGCCAGCACTATTACAGGGGGTAATGAAAAACTGTTTTTT.

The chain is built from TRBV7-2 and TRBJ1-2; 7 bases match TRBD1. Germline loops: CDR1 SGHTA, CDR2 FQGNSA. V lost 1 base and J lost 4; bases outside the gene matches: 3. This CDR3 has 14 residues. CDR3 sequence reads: CASSLDRGGYGYTF. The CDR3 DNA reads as TGTGCCAGCAGCTTAGACAGGGGCGGCTATGGCTACACCTTC.

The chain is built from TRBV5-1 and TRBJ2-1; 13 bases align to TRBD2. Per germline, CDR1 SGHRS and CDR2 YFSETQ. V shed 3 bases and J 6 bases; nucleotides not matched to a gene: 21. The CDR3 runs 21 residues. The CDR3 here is CASSSFSRRLAGGLNSNEQFF. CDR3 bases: TGCGCCAGCAGCTCCTTCTCAAGACGACTAGCGGGGGGCCTTAATTCCAATGAGCAGTTCTTC.

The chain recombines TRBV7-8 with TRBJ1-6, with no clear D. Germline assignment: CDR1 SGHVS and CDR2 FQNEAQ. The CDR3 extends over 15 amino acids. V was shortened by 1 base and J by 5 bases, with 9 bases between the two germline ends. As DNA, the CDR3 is TGTGCCAGCAGCTTAGGCCAGATCGATAATTCACCCCTCCACTTT. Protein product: CASSLGQIDNSPLHF. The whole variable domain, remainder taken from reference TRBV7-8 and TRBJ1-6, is GAGVSQSPRYKVAKRGQDVALRCDPISGHVSLFWYQQALGQGPEFLTYFQNEAQLDKSGLPSDRFFAERPEGSVSTLKIQRTQQEDSAVYLCASSLGQIDNSPLHFGNGTRLTVT.

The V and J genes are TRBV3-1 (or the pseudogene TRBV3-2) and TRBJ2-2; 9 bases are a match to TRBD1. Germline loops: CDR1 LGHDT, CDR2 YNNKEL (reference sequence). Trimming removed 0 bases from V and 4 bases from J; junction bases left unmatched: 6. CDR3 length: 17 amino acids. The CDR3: CASSQDRDRGGTGELFF. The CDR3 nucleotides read TGTGCCAGCAGCCAAGATAGAGACAGGGGGGGCACCGGGGAGCTGTTTTTT.

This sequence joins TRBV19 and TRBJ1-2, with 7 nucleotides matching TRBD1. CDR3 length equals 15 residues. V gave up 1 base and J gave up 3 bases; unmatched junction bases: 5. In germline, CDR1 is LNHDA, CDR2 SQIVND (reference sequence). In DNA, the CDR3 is TGTGCCAGTAGTATAGGAGGGGGCGCATACTATGGCTACACCTTC. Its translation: CASSIGGGAYYGYTF.

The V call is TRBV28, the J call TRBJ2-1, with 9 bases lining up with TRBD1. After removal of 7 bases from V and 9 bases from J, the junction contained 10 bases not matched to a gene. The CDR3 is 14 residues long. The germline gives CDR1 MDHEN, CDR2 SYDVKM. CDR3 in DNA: TGTGCCAGCAACTCACAGGGGGCGCGAGGTGAGCAGTTCTTC. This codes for CASNSQGARGEQFF.

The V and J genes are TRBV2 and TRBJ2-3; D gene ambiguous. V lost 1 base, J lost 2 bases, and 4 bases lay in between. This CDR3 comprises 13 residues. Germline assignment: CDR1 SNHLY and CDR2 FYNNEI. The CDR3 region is CASSEDYTDTQYF. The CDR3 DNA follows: TGTGCCAGCAGTGAAGACTACACAGATACGCAGTATTTT.

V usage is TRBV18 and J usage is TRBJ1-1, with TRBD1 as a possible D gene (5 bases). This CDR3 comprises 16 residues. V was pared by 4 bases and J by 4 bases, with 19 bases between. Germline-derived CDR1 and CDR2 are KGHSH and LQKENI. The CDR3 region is CASSLLGLSGSTEAFF. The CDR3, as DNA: TGTGCCAGCTCACTTCTGGGACTTTCAGGGAGCACTGAAGCTTTCTTT.

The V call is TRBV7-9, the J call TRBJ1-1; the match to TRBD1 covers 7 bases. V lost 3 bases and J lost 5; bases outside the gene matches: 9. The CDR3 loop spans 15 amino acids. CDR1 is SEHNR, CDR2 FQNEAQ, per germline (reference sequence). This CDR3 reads CASSLVRGLGTEAFF. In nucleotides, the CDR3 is TGTGCCAGCAGCTTGGTGAGGGGGCTGGGAACTGAAGCTTTCTTT.

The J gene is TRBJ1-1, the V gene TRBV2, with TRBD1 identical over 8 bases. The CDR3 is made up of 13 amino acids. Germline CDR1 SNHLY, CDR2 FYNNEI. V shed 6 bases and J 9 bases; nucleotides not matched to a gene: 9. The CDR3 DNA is TGTGCCAGCAGAGCCCAAGGACAGGGCAAAGCTTTCTTT. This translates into CASRAQGQGKAFF.

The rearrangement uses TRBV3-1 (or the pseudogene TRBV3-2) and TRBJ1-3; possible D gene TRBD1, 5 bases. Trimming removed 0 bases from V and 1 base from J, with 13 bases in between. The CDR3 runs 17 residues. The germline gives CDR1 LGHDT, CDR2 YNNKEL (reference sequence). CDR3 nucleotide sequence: TGTGCCAGCAGCCAAGACCAGGGATTGAGATCTGGAAACACCATATATTTT. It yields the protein CASSQDQGLRSGNTIYF.

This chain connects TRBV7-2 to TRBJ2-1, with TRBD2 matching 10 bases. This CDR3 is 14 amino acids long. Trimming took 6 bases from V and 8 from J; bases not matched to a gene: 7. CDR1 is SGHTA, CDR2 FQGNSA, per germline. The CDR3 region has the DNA TGTGCCAGCAGACTCCTAGCGGGGGAGGATGAGCAGTTCTTC. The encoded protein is CASRLLAGEDEQFF.

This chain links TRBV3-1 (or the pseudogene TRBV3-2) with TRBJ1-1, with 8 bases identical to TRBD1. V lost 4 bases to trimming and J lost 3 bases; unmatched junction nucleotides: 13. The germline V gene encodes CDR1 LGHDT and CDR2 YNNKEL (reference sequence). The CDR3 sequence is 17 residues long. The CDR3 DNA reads TGTGCCAGCAGCCTCAACAGGGGGAGAACAATTGACACTGAAGCTTTCTTT. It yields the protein CASSLNRGRTIDTEAFF.

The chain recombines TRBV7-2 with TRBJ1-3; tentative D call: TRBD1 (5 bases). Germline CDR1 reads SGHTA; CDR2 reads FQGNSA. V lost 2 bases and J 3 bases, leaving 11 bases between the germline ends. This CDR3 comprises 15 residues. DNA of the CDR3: TGTGCCAGCAGCTTACAAGGGGCGCTTGGAAACACCATATATTTT. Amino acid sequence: CASSLQGALGNTIYF.

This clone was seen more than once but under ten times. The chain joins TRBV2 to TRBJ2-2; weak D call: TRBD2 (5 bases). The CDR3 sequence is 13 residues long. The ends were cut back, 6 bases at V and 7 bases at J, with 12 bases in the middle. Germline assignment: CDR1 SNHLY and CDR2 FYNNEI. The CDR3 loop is CASRLTSGGELFF. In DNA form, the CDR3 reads TGTGCCAGCAGACTCACTAGTGGCGGGGAGCTGTTTTTT. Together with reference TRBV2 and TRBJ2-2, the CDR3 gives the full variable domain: EPEVTQTPSHQVTQMGQEVILRCVPISNHLYFYWYRQILGQKVEFLVSFYNNEISEKSEIFDDQFSVERPDGSNFTLKIRSTKLEDSAMYFCASRLTSGGELFFGEGSRLTVL.

This CDR3 reads CASQGSDYGYTF. The DNA for the CDR3 is TGTGCCAGCCAGGGGAGTGACTATGGCTACACCTTC. The chain uses TRBV2 and TRBJ1-2; TRBD1 is a possible D gene (6 bases). Deletions cut 8 bases from V and 3 bases from J, with 10 bases between. Germline-derived CDR1 and CDR2 are SNHLY and FYNNEI. CDR3 length: 12 residues.